The sequence of this T cell receptor beta chain was determined in a study of blood T cells in healthy people across ages. General observations from the study: Higher diversity and more naive CD4+ cells were features of long-lived donors, compared to aged donors.

The CDR3 runs 15 residues. Germline CDR1 is SEHNR and CDR2 is FQNEAQ (reference sequence). The germline V and J ends were trimmed by 4 bases and 3 bases, with 15 bases remaining between them. With each sample, at least 6 micrograms of total RNA were extracted. Sample-barcoded 5' priming and a J-beta primer mix drove a second PCR of roughly 6 to 12 cycles. TCRdb fed the 5' RACE reads into MiXCR, producing one record per CDR3 protein. This table has more than 1,000,000 distinct CDR3 sequences, roughly a quarter appearing once. Points on this clonotype: No antigen is known for it.

This same sample was also part of a study on T cells of mothers and their children.

The TCR was taken from a girl aged 2-10 years in good health. V usage is TRBV7-9 and J usage is TRBJ2-5; a weak D match, TRBD1 (5 bases). Source material: blood. The CDR3 nucleotides read TGTGCCAGCAGCTCCAGGTTAGACAGCGAAGAGACCCAGTACTTC. Protein product: CASSSRLDSEETQYF.